This record looks at one T cell receptor beta chain sequence and its context. This clone's antigen is unknown. No base-level quality is on record; no much larger clone is a single base apart. According to the germline V gene (reference sequence), CDR1 reads SGHNT and CDR2 reads YYREEE. The CDR3, from cysteine to phenylalanine, totals 14 residues. Solely the CDR3 DNA is kept, with 42 bases framed from the first base. V loses 2 bases, J loses 7 bases, and the germline ends lie 16 bases apart. The data originate from a study of shared clonotypes between healthy human individuals (dated by TCRdb to 2020 to 2021). With regard to the full study: The cohort comprised a couple of women and a few men aged 18 to 49 years. To estimate repertoire size and how much clonotype sharing occurs between individuals, the study deeply sequenced the blood TCR repertoires of five or six healthy adults. Each donor's leukapheresis produced roughly between roughly 0.85 and 10 billion PBMCs. Different laboratories and diverse techniques were used to prepare libraries and sequence TCR repertoires, to increase sequencing depth and limit assay-specific biases. The paper as a whole reports these results and caveats: Pairwise subsampling led to the expectation that sequencing depth would affect the degree of clonotype sharing among donors. Sampling was limited to blood, and TCR repertoires in tissue likely differ from TCR repertoires in blood. The genetic and exposure-history diversity represented was limited by the small number of donors.

The donors were healthy, HIV-negative adults who had no recently reported acute infections or vaccinations. Every donor was a Caucasian adult living in Nashville, Tennessee, USA. For unsorted samples, 96 million or so PBMCs were counted, and genomic DNA was extracted using the QIAamp DNA Blood Mini kit. After blood collection by leukapheresis, PBMCs were isolated using Ficoll-Histopaque density gradient centrifugation and then cryopreserved in the vapor phase of liquid nitrogen. TCR CDR3 regions were amplified from genomic DNA by multiplex PCR using the deep immunoSEQ assay. Extracted genomic DNA from each cell subset was spread evenly across all wells of several immunoSEQ 96-well plates, with each plate serving as a replicate. For unsorted PBMC, 300 ng of genomic DNA, equivalent to about 30,000 T cell genomes, went into each replicate PCR. Ten immunoSEQ deep assay plates were used to sequence unsorted PBMC genomic DNA. The purified libraries were quantified using a Qubit 3.0 fluorometer, sized with a Bioanalyzer 2100, and then quantified again using the KAPA Library Quantification kit. Every immunoSEQ 96-well plate was sequenced on a dedicated single-read 150-cycle Illumina NextSeq 550 flow cell. As for the authors' bioinformatics: Because only junctional sequences without quality scores were contained in the immunoSEQ output, filtering matching that applied to full-length reads could not be performed. To assign V/J genes and CDR3, sequences were annotated using PyIR, a Python wrapper for IgBLAST v1.9, with IMGT germline references. Any read was removed if the V/J assignment was weak (E-value above 1e-6), the CDR3 was missing, or the read contained stop codons, out-of-frame junctions, or ambiguous translated residues. V3J clonotypes were defined as sequences sharing an identical inferred V gene, J gene, and CDR3 amino acid sequence. The percentage overlap between two repertoires was calculated by dividing the number of shared unique clonotypes by the size of the smaller repertoire. RTK rarefaction, the Chao1 estimator, and Recon v2.1 estimates of unobserved clonotypes were used to assess repertoire richness. TCRdb re-hosts the immuneACCESS table, in-frame sequences only. Its copies lack some clones; in the studies checked, an unresolved V gene accounts for under half of them, and the cause for the rest is not known. The V and J calls and the clone size are those of that table, but D and trimming were determined from the DNA. Counted in this sample were hundreds of thousands of clones; 75% to 85% of them appeared once. The top ten clones comprise 10% to 15% of the sample.

The V and J segments used are TRBV5-4 and TRBJ2-7; TRBD2 might be the D gene, on 5 matching bases. This sequence originates from a woman aged 40 to 50 in good health. Some clones in this sample may be carry-over from other donors' samples. Material: PBMCs. Here the CDR3 is given as CASSFRERSGEQYF. The bases are TGTGCCAGCAGCTTTAGGGAGCGGTCAGGTGAGCAGTACTTC.